The next 5 T cell receptor beta chains were all read from a single sample in a study of control samples from healthy donors and cancer patients. Clones were sequenced by immunoSEQ multiplex PCR, and TCRdb holds only the in-frame ones, with some missing. Here the sample spans approximately 100,000 clones, just under 95% being singletons. Input material: blood. The receptors originated from a human donor in good health. The donor label of this sample is uncertain.

In regard to this clone: Its ends do not fully match the called genes, so a read error is possible. Other DNA sequences in the same sample also yield this CDR3. The chain recombines TRBV9 with TRBJ1-6; D remains ambiguous. From germline, CDR1 is SGDLS and CDR2 YYNGEE. The CDR3 extends over 14 amino acids. This chain's CDR3 is CASSRTALNSPLHF. DNA of the CDR3: TGTGCCAGCAGCCGGACGGCACTCAATTCGCCCCTCCACTTT.

V and J are TRBV4-3 and TRBJ2-1, with TRBD2 as a possible D gene (5 bases). V was clipped by 0 bases and J by 5 bases, with 14 bases between them. This CDR3 region has 16 residues. Per germline, CDR1 LGHNA and CDR2 YSLEER. The DNA of the CDR3 is TGCGCCAGCAGCCAAGATCGGGAAGGGAAGAACAATGAGCAGTTCTTC. This translates into CASSQDREGKNNEQFF.

The table lists this clone with a count of one. The V call is TRBV7-8, the J call TRBJ2-1; TRBD2 matches 8 bases. The CDR3 loop spans 15 amino acids. The germline V gene encodes CDR1 SGHVS and CDR2 FQNEAQ. V lost 5 bases and J lost 4; bases outside the gene matches: 7. The CDR3 spells CASSLIAGLYNEQFF. The CDR3 bases are TGTGCCAGCAGCCTCATAGCGGGGCTTTACAATGAGCAGTTCTTC.

The V and J genes are TRBV24-1 and TRBJ1-3; D call uncertain. V gave up 12 bases and J gave up 4 bases, with 18 bases separating them. Looked up from germline, CDR1 is KGHDR and CDR2 is SFDVKD. The CDR3 length is 14 residues. CDR3 loop: CASPEGRGGNTIYF. CDR3 nucleotides: TGTGCCTCCCCCGAGGGCAGAGGGGGAAACACCATATATTTT.

The J gene is TRBJ2-1, the V gene TRBV14; D possibly corresponds to TRBD2 (6 bases). The CDR3 extends over 13 amino acids. Germline loops: CDR1 SGHDN, CDR2 FVKESK. Trimming cost V 0 bases and J 12 bases, with 12 bases left between them. This chain's CDR3 is CASSQDGAGRQFF. The CDR3 coding sequence is TGTGCCAGCAGCCAAGATGGGGCGGGGAGGCAGTTCTTC.